This T cell receptor (beta chain) was recorded in a study of CD8 T cells in ankylosing spondylitis. TCRdb re-analysed the 5' RACE reads in MiXCR, keeping a single row per CDR3 protein. Among approximately 100,000 distinct CDR3 sequences, roughly 8% were seen once, and the ten largest hold 9.9%. This clonotype appeared a few times. The germline CDR1 and CDR2 sequences are LGHNA and YNFKEQ. The V gene end was trimmed by 1 base and the J gene end by 0 bases; junction bases not matched to a gene: 5. The length of the CDR3 is 17 residues. This clonotype was obtained from a male donor with ankylosing spondylitis or in good health (not recorded which). V is TRBV4-2 and J is TRBJ2-3; 9 bases map to TRBD2. The specimen sequenced was blood, either unsorted or a sorted T cell fraction (not recorded which). In nucleotides, the CDR3 is TGTGCCAGCAGCCAAGCCCCCCTAGCGGGGAGCACAGATACGCAGTATTTT. Translation: CASSQAPLAGSTDTQYF.